Each of the 12 T cell receptor beta chains below was sequenced from the same sample in a study of beta chain features in type 1 diabetes. The entirety of the isolated RNA underwent reverse transcription, so expressed TCRB transcripts were sequenced. The protocol was immunoSEQ multiplex PCR, while the TCRdb copy is restricted to in-frame clones and leaves out a portion. The sample shows some 410,000 clones, roughly 10% of them seen only once. What was sequenced was naive CD4+ T cells from blood. The receptor source for this set is a young woman in good health.

This clone showed up many times. The gene calls are TRBV29-1 and TRBJ2-7; TRBD1 agrees at 7 bases. The CDR3 sequence is 12 residues long. CDR1 SQVTM and CDR2 ANQGSEA come from the germline V gene. With V trimmed by 4 bases and J by 5 bases, 5 bases remained unmatched. This CDR3 is CSVADTGDEQYF. The DNA of the CDR3 is TGCAGCGTTGCAGACACAGGGGACGAGCAGTACTTC.

V is TRBV19 and J is TRBJ2-3, with D perhaps assigned TRBD1 or TRBD2 (6 bases each). Germline CDR1 is LNHDA and CDR2 is SQIVND (reference sequence). With 5 bases removed from V and 1 base from J, the gap between germline ends came to 13 bases. This CDR3 region has 15 residues. The CDR3 DNA follows: TGTGCCAGTAGTCCACGGGGGCGGGGCACAGATACGCAGTATTTT. Translation gives CASSPRGRGTDTQYF.

This clone showed up just a few times. The V call is TRBV6-6, the J call TRBJ2-7; weak D call: TRBD2 (5 bases). The CDR3 runs to 11 residues. CDR1 and CDR2 from the germline V gene are MNHNY and SVGAGI (reference sequence). V lost 11 bases to trimming and J lost 4 bases, with 12 bases between them. The CDR3 loop is CASGRGYEQYF. The DNA for the CDR3 is TGTGCCTCCGGTAGAGGGTACGAGCAGTACTTC.

This sequence joins TRBV7-2 and TRBJ2-1, with 11 bases matching TRBD2. Germline V lookup: CDR1 SGHTA, CDR2 FQGNSA. This CDR3 is 15 amino acids long. V gave up 2 bases and J gave up 6 bases; unmatched junction bases: 3. CDR3 sequence reads: CASSLPTSGANEQFF. CDR3 DNA: TGTGCCAGCAGCTTACCGACTAGCGGGGCCAATGAGCAGTTCTTC.

This clone showed up just a few times. The V gene is TRBV29-1, the J gene TRBJ2-5; no clear D. This CDR3 region has 12 residues. V lost 8 bases and J lost 2, with 12 bases in between. In germline, CDR1 is SQVTM, CDR2 ANQGSEA. The chain's CDR3 is CSIHLGQETQYF. CDR3 coding DNA: TGCAGCATTCACTTGGGACAAGAGACCCAGTACTTC.

The chain combines TRBV7-2 with TRBJ1-5; possible D gene TRBD1, 5 bases. Germline lookup yields CDR1 SGHTA and CDR2 FQGNSA. The CDR3 spans 15 residues. Between the trimmed V and J ends, which lost 3 bases and 3 bases, there was a span of 12 bases. The DNA of the CDR3 is TGTGCCAGCAGCTTCCTCAGGGCCGACAATCAGCCCCAGCATTTT. Amino acids: CASSFLRADNQPQHF.

The rearrangement links TRBV29-1 to TRBJ2-5, with 7 bases aligning to TRBD2. Germline CDR1 reads SQVTM; CDR2 reads ANQGSEA. The V and J ends lost 8 bases and 5 bases, in that order; junction bases with no gene match: 8. The CDR3 extends over 12 amino acids. CDR3 region: CSSWEGTETQYF. DNA of the CDR3: TGCAGCTCCTGGGAGGGGACGGAGACCCAGTACTTC.

This clone has just a few counts. V usage is TRBV7-2 and J usage is TRBJ2-7; possibly TRBD1 for D (6 bases). V gave up 2 bases and J gave up 4 bases, with 9 bases separating them. Per germline, CDR1 SGHTA and CDR2 FQGNSA. This CDR3 is 13 amino acids long. In nucleotides, the CDR3 is TGTGCCAGCAGCTTAACGGACAGATACGAGCAGTACGTC. Translation: CASSLTDRYEQYV.

To note about this clone: Other DNA variants within this sample encode the same CDR3. The gene calls are TRBV30 and TRBJ1-5; D call uncertain. The germline V gene encodes CDR1 GTSNPN and CDR2 SVGIG (reference sequence). The CDR3 covers 13 residues. The V end lost 2 bases, the J end lost 0 bases, and 5 bases lay between the germline ends. The CDR3 nucleotides read TGTGCCTGGAGTCGATATAGCAATCAGCCCCAGCATTTT. Protein product: CAWSRYSNQPQHF.

This chain connects TRBV5-6 to TRBJ2-7; no reliable D call. The germline V and J ends were trimmed by 1 base and 0 bases, with 14 bases remaining between them. Germline assignment: CDR1 SGHDT and CDR2 YYEEEE. CDR3 length: 16 residues. As DNA, the CDR3 is TGTGCCAGCAGCTTGTTGTTGACTCGCGACTCCTACGAGCAGTACTTC. Protein sequence: CASSLLLTRDSYEQYF. Combining the CDR3 with reference TRBV5-6 and TRBJ2-7 gives the whole variable domain DAGVTQSPTHLIKTRGQQVTLRCSPKSGHDTVSWYQQALGQGPQFIFQYYEEEERQRGNFPDRFSGHQFPNYSSELNVNALLLGDSALYLCASSLLLTRDSYEQYFGPGTRLTVT.

This clone turned up a few times. The chain recombines TRBV4-1 with TRBJ1-6; D remains unclear. The germline V gene has CDR1 MGHRA and CDR2 YSYEKL. The CDR3 runs 16 residues. Trimming stripped 3 bases from V and 6 bases from J, with 15 bases between. For the CDR3, the DNA is TGCGCCAGCAGCCATGTCGGAAAACAACGTAATTCACCCCTCCACTTT. Translating gives CASSHVGKQRNSPLHF.

V gene TRBV7-2 combines with J gene TRBJ2-7, with TRBD2 matching over 9 bases. The CDR3 sequence is 15 residues long. With V trimmed by 5 bases and J by 0 bases, 5 bases remained unmatched. Germline CDR1 SGHTA, CDR2 FQGNSA. The CDR3 DNA reads as TGTGCCAGCAGCACGACTAGCGGACCCTCCTACGAGCAGTACTTC. This translates into CASSTTSGPSYEQYF.